This T cell receptor (beta chain) was profiled in a study of T cell changes during pregnancy in multiple sclerosis. TCRdb's table, derived via immunoSEQ multiplex PCR, lists solely in-frame clones and lacks some. The sample includes about 72,000 clones, roughly 90% seen only once; the top ten take approximately 1.6%. CDR3 length equals 17 residues. Germline lookup yields CDR1 SGHRS and CDR2 YFSETQ. Trimming at V came to 0 bases and at J to 4 bases, leaving 10 bases not matched to a gene. The J gene is TRBJ2-7, the V gene TRBV5-1; 10 positions agree with TRBD1. This specimen was peripheral blood, taken in the first trimester of pregnancy. The sequence was collected from a female donor in good health, enrolled as a control in a pregnancy study. The chain's CDR3 is CASSLGAPGTGAYEQYF. The CDR3 DNA is TGCGCCAGCAGCTTGGGGGCCCCAGGGACAGGGGCTTACGAGCAGTACTTC.